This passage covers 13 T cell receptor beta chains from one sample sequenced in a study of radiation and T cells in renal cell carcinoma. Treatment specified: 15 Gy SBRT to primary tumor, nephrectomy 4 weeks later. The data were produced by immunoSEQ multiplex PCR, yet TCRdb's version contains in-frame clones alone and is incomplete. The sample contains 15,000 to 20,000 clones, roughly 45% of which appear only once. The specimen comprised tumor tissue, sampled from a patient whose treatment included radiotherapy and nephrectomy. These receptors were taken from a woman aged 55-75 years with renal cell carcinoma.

This chain's CDR3 is CASSEERGEVAFF. The CDR3 DNA follows: TGTGCCAGCAGTGAAGAGAGGGGGGAGGTGGCTTTCTTT. The chain employs TRBV6-1 and TRBJ1-1; D might be TRBD1 (6 bases). The CDR3 extends over 13 amino acids. Germline assignment: CDR1 MNHNS and CDR2 SASEGT. The germline V and J ends were trimmed by 1 base and 11 bases, with 14 bases remaining between them.

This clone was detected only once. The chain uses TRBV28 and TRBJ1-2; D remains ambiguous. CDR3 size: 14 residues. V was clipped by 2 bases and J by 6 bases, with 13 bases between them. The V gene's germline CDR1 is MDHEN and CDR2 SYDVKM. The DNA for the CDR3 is TGTGCCAGCAGTTTAAACGGCGTCAGTCATGGCTACACCTTC. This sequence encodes CASSLNGVSHGYTF.

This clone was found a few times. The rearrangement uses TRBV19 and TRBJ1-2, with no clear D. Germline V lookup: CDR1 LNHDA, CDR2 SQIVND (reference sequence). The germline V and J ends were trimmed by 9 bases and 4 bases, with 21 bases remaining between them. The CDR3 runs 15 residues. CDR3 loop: CASTHAERPIYGYTF. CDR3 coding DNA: TGTGCCAGCACCCACGCAGAGAGGCCCATCTATGGCTACACCTTC.

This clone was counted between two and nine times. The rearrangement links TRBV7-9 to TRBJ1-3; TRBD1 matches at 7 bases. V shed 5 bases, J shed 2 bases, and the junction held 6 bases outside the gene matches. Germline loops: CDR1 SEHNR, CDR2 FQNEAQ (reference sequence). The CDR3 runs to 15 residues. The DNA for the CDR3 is TGTGCCAGCAGCCCACCGGGACAGCCTGGAAACACCATATATTTT. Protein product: CASSPPGQPGNTIYF. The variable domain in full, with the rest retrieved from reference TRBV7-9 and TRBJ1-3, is DTGVSQNPRHKITKRGQNVTFRCDPISEHNRLYWYRQTLGQGPEFLTYFQNEAQLEKSRLLSDRFSAERPKGSFSTLEIQRTEQGDSAMYLCASSPPGQPGNTIYFGEGSWLTVV.

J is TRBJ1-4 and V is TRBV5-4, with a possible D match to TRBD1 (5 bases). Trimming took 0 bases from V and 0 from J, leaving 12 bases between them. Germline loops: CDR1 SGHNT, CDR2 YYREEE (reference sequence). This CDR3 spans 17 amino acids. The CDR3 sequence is CASSLGGRGSTNEKLFF. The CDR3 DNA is TGTGCCAGCAGCTTGGGGGGGAGAGGCTCAACTAATGAAAAACTGTTTTTT.

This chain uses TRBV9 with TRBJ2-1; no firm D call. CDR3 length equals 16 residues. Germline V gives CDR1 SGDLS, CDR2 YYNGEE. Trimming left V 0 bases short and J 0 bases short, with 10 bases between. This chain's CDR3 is CASSVGVSFSYNEQFF. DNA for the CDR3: TGTGCCAGCAGCGTAGGTGTCAGCTTCTCCTACAATGAGCAGTTCTTC.

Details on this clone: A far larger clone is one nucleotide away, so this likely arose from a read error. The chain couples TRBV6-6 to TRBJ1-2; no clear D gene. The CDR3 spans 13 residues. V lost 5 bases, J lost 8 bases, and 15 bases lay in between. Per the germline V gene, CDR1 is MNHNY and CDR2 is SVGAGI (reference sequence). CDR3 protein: CASSESAFWGYTF. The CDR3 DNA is TGTGCCAGCAGTGAGTCGGCATTCTGGGGCTACACCTTC.

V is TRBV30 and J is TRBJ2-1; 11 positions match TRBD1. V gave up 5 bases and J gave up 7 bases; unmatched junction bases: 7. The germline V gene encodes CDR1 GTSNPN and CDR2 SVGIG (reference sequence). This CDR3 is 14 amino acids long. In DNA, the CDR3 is TGTGCCTGGTCCTGGGACAGGGGGTCGAATGAGCAGTTCTTC. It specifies CAWSWDRGSNEQFF.

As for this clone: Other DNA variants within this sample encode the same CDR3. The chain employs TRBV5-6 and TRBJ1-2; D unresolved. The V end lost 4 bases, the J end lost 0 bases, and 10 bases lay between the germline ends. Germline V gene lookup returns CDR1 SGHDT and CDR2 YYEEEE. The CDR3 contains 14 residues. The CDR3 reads CASSAPRANYGYTF. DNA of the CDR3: TGTGCCAGCAGCGCCCCTAGAGCTAACTATGGCTACACCTTC.

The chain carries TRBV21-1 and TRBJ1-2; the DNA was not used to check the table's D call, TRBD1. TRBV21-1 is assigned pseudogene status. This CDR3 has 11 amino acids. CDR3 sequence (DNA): TGTGCCAGCAGTTCCCAGGGCGGCTACACCTTC. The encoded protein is CASSSQGGYTF.

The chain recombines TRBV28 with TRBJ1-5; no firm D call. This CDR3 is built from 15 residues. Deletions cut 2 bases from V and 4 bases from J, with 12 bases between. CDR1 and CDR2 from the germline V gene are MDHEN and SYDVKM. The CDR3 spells CASSLGDPGNQPQHF. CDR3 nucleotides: TGTGCCAGCAGTTTAGGCGACCCAGGAAATCAGCCCCAGCATTTT.

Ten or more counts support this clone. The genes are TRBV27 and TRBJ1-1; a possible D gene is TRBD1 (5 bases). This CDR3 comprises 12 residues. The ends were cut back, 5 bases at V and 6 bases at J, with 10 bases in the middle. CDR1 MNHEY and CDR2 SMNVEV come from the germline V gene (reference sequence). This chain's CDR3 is CASSPQGAEAFF. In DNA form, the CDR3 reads TGTGCCAGCAGTCCCCAGGGCGCTGAAGCTTTCTTT.

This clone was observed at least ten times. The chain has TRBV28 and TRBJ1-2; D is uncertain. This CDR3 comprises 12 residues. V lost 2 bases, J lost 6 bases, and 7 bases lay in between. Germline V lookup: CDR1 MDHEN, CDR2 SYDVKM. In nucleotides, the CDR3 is TGTGCCAGCAGTTTACCCAGGCATGGCTACACCTTC. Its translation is CASSLPRHGYTF.